The clone carrying this TCR beta chain was detected a few times. What it recognizes is unknown. The data were produced by immunoSEQ multiplex PCR, yet TCRdb's version contains in-frame clones alone and is incomplete. The table has 80,000 to 95,000 clones, 90% seen once. The CDR3 is 17 residues long. Trimming took 0 bases from V and 1 from J, leaving 10 bases between them. Germline CDR1 is SGHVS and CDR2 is FNYEAQ. These data belong to a study of T cell responses to AZD1222 COVID-19 vaccine. General observations from the study: Clonal diversity may have been underestimated in mostly white British donors. Only five or six AZD1222 recipients were seropositive at baseline.

The chain uses TRBV7-6 and TRBJ1-6; tentatively, D is TRBD1 (5 bases). The clonotype was recovered from an adult who received the AZD1222 COVID-19 vaccine. Specimen: peripheral blood, collected 28 days after the second AZD1222 dose. As DNA, the CDR3 is TGTGCCAGCAGCTTAGCATCTAGGGGTTCCTATAATTCACCCCTCCACTTT. The encoded protein is CASSLASRGSYNSPLHF.